This T cell receptor beta chain originates from a study of T cells in Graves' hyperthyroidism and ophthalmopathy. Study findings and constraints: In blood, most of the thyroid clonotypes expanded above 0.001 were also present.

Using RNA transcripts as the source, TCR beta CDR3 regions were amplified. The study used the HTBI primer set for a first-round RT-PCR of the TCR CDR3. TCRdb reanalysed the multiplex PCR reads using MiXCR and keeps one entry per CDR3 protein. The sample holds hundreds of thousands of distinct CDR3 sequences; 45% are singletons and the top ten take 6.5% to 9%. This clonotype came up once. Antigen: not known. V was clipped by 4 bases and J by 5 bases, with 15 bases between them. The CDR3 totals 15 residues. The germline gives CDR1 SEHNR, CDR2 FQNEAQ (reference sequence). The clonotype comes from an adult man with Graves' disease, either hyperthyroidism or ophthalmopathy (not recorded which). The specimen was peripheral blood or thyroid tissue (not recorded which). This chain connects TRBV7-9 to TRBJ1-3; D possibly corresponds to TRBD1 (6 bases). CDR3 protein: CASSYPLDSRNTIYF. CDR3 DNA sequence: TGTGCCAGCAGCTACCCGCTGGACAGCCGAAACACCATATATTTT.